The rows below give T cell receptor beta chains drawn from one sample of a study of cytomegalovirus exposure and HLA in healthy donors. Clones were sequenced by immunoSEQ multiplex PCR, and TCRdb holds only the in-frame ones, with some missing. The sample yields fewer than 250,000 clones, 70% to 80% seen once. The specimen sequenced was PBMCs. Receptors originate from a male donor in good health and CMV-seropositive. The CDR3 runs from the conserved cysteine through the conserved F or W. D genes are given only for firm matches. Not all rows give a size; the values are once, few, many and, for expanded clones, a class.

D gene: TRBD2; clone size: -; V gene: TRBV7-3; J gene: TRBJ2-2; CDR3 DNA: TGTGCCAGCAGCTTGCAACTAGCGGGATACACCGGGGAGCTGTTTTTT; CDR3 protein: CASSLQLAGYTGELFF
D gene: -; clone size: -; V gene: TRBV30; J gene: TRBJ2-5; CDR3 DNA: TGTGCCTGGAGTAGCCAGCGACTAGGTGCCGGCGAGACCCAGTACTTC; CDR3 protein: CAWSSQRLGAGETQYF
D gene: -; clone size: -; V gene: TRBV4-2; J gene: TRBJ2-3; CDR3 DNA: TGTGCCAGCAGCCAAGAGCCTACAGGGTTTCGCACAGATACGCAGTATTTT; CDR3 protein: CASSQEPTGFRTDTQYF
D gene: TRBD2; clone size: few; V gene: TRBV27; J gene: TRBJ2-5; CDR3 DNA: TGTGCCAGCAGTTTATCCCATAGCGGGAGATGGAAGACCCAGTACTTC; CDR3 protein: CASSLSHSGRWKTQYF
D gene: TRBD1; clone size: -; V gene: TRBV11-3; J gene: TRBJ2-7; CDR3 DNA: TGTGCCAGCAGCTTAGGTCGAGGGGGCCCTATCTCCTACGAGCAGTACTTC; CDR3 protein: CASSLGRGGPISYEQYF
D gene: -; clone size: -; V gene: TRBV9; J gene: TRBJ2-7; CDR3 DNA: TGTGCCAGCAGCTCCCGACACAGCTCCTACGAGCAGTACTTC; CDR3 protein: CASSSRHSSYEQYF
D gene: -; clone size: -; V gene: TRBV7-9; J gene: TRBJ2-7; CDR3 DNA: TGTGCCAGCAGCTTAGATTCCGCGTACGAGCAGTACTTC; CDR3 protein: CASSLDSAYEQYF
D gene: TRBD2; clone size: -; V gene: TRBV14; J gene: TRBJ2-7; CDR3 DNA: TGTGCCAGCAGCCAACTAGCGGGGGAAGCCTACGAGCAGTACTTC; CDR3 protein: CASSQLAGEAYEQYF
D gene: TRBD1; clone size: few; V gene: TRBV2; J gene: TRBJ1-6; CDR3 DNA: TGTGCCAGCAGGACCGGGACAGGGGAAAGAAATTCACCCCTCCACTTT; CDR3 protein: CASRTGTGERNSPLHF
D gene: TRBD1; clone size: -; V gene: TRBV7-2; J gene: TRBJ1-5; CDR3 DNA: TGTGCCAGCAGCTTAGGTGGGGGCGGGACAGGGAGCGGGCAGCCCCAGCATTTT; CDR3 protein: CASSLGGGGTGSGQPQHF
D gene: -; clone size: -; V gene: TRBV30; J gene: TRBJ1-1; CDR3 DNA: TGTGCCTGGAGTGGGGAGGAGAGGCAGACTGAAGCTTTCTTT; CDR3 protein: CAWSGEERQTEAFF
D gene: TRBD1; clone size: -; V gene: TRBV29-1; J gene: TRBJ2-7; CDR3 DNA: TGCAGCGTGAGGACAGGGGACTACGAGCAGTACTTC; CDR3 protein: CSVRTGDYEQYF
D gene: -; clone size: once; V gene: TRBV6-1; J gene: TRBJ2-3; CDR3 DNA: TGTGCCAGCAAAGCGGACTCTAGCACAGATACGCAGTATTTT; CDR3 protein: CASKADSSTDTQYF
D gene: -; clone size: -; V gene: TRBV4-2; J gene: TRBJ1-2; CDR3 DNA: TGTGCCAGCAGCCAAGAGGGACACAGGGACTATGGCTACACCTTC; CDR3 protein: CASSQEGHRDYGYTF
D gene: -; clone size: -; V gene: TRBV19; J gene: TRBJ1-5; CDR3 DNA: TGTGCCAGTACTCAGGGTTACGTGAATCAGCCCCAGCATTTT; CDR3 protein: CASTQGYVNQPQHF
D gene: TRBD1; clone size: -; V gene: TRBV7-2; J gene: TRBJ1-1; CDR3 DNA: TGTGCCAGCAGCCCGAGGACAGGGGCCGGGAACACTGAAGCTTTCTTT; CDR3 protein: CASSPRTGAGNTEAFF
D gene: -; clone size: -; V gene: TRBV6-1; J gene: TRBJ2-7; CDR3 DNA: TGTGCCAGCAGTGAAGGCGTGAGTGCTCCCTACGAGCAGTACTTC; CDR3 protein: CASSEGVSAPYEQYF
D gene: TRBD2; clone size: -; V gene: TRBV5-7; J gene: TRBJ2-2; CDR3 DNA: TGTGCCAGCAGCCAACTAGCGGGCCTTAACACCGGGGAGCTGTTTTTT; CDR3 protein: CASSQLAGLNTGELFF
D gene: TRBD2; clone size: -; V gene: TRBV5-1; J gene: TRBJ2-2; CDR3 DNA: TGCGCCAGCACACTCCACCCAGGACTAGCGGGGGGGCAAGGTTCCGGGGAGCTGTTTTTT; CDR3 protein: CASTLHPGLAGGQGSGELFF
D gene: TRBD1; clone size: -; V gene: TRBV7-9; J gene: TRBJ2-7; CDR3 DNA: TGTGCCAGCAGCTTAGCCGGGACAGGGAGGGTAAGGGAGCAGTACTTC; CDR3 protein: CASSLAGTGRVREQYF
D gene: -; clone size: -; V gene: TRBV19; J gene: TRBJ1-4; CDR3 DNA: TGTGCCAGTAGTATCCCAAGGGACAAGTATAATGAAAAACTGTTTTTT; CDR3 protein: CASSIPRDKYNEKLFF
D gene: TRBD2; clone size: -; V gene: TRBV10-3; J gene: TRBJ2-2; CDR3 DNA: TGTGCCATCAGTGACCTAGCGGGGGACACCGGGGAGCTGTTTTTT; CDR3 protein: CAISDLAGDTGELFF
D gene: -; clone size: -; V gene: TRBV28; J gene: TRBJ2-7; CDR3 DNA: TGTGCCAGCAACCATAACAGGGCTCCCTACGAGCAGTACTTC; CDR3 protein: CASNHNRAPYEQYF
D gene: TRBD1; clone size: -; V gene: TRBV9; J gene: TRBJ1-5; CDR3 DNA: TGTGCCAGCAGCGTAGGGACAGGGCGACATCAGCCCCAGCATTTT; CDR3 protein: CASSVGTGRHQPQHF
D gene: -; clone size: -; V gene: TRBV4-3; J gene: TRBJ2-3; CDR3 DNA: TGCGCCAGCAGCCAAGCGGGCAGGGGCGGCACAGATACGCAGTATTTT; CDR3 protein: CASSQAGRGGTDTQYF
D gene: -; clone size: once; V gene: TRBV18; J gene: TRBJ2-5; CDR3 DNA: TGTGCCAGCTCACCGCAGTACCAAGAGACCCAGTACTTC; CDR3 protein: CASSPQYQETQYF
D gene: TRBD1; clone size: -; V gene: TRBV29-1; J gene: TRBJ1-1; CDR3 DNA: TGCAGCGCTGGGACAGGCACTGAAGCTTTCTTT; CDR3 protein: CSAGTGTEAFF
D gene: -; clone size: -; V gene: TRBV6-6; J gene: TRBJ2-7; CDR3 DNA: TGTGCCAGCAGGAGACTATCGGGGGCCTACGAGCAGTACTTC; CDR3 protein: CASRRLSGAYEQYF
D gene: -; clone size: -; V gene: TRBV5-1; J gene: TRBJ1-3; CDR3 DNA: TGCGCCAGCAGCTTGGCAGGGGGAAACACCATATATTTT; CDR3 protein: CASSLAGGNTIYF